The rows below give T cell receptor beta chains drawn from one sample of a study of control samples from healthy donors and cancer patients. Here immunoSEQ multiplex PCR was the method, and the copy in TCRdb shows in-frame clones only, minus some. The table lists about 100,000 clones, around four fifths of them singletons. Specimen: blood. The receptors here all came from a young man in good health. CDR3s include the opening cysteine and the closing phenylalanine or tryptophan. A D gene is named only where the DNA matches it firmly. Where a row states a size, it is once, few, many or the class of an expanded clone; other rows omit it.

>TRBJ1-3|.|.|TRBV21-1
CASSNQRVNSGNTIYF
TGTGCCAGCAGCAACCAACGGGTGAACTCTGGAAACACCATATATTTT
>TRBJ1-5|.|.|TRBV10-3
CAISEPIFRRFSNQPQHF
TGTGCCATCAGTGAGCCAATTTTTCGGCGATTCAGCAATCAGCCCCAGCATTTT
>TRBJ2-3|.|.|TRBV6-1
CASSEGGQSTDTQYF
TGTGCCAGCAGTGAAGGGGGACAAAGCACAGATACGCAGTATTTT
>TRBJ1-3|.|.|TRBV6-6
CASSYVDGNTIYF
TGTGCCAGCAGTTACGTTGATGGAAACACCATATATTTT
>TRBJ2-1|.|.|TRBV19
CASSMFRDNEQFF
TGTGCCAGTAGTATGTTTCGGGACAATGAGCAGTTCTTC
>TRBJ2-1|.|.|TRBV10-3
CAISRIVNEQFF
TGTGCCATCAGCCGTATAGTCAATGAGCAGTTCTTC
>TRBJ2-2|TRBD2|once|TRBV30
CAWSVFAGGQDTGELFF
TGTGCCTGGAGTGTTTTCGCGGGGGGCCAAGACACCGGGGAGCTGTTTTTT
>TRBJ2-5|.|.|TRBV7-9
CASSPDGEGETQYF
TGTGCCAGCAGCCCGGACGGCGAAGGGGAGACCCAGTACTTC
>TRBJ2-7|.|.|TRBV18
CASSSLPSYEQYF
TGTGCCAGCTCAAGCCTCCCCTCCTACGAGCAGTACTTC
>TRBJ1-5|.|.|TRBV4-2
CASSQDDQPQHF
TGTGCCAGCAGCCAAGATGATCAGCCCCAGCATTTT
>TRBJ1-4|.|.|TRBV5-1
CASSFSNEKLFF
TGCGCCAGCAGCTTCAGTAATGAAAAACTGTTTTTT
>TRBJ2-2|TRBD2|few|TRBV10-3
CAISDFGTSGGTGELFF
TGTGCCATCAGTGATTTTGGGACTAGCGGGGGCACCGGGGAGCTGTTTTTT
>TRBJ2-7|.|.|TRBV5-1
CASSTQGSSYEQYF
TGCGCCAGCAGCACACAAGGAAGCTCCTACGAGCAGTACTTC
>TRBJ1-5|.|.|TRBV12-3/TRBV12-4
CASRREGQPQHF
TGTGCCAGCAGAAGAGAGGGGCAGCCCCAGCATTTT
>TRBJ1-6|.|.|TRBV30
CAWSGRGDSPLHF
TGTGCCTGGAGTGGGAGGGGGGATTCACCCCTCCACTTT
>TRBJ2-1|TRBD2|.|TRBV27
CASSLMTSGGAYNEQFF
TGTGCCAGCAGTTTAATGACTAGCGGGGGGGCCTACAATGAGCAGTTCTTC
>TRBJ1-1|.|.|TRBV19
CASSLRAGRMNTEAFF
TGTGCCAGTAGTCTTCGGGCAGGGAGGATGAACACTGAAGCTTTCTTT
>TRBJ1-1|TRBD1|.|TRBV10-3
CAIATGLNTEAFF
TGTGCCATCGCGACAGGGCTGAACACTGAAGCTTTCTTT
>TRBJ1-1|.|.|TRBV28
CASKGNSEAFF
TGTGCCAGCAAAGGGAACAGTGAAGCTTTCTTT
>TRBJ1-2|TRBD1|.|TRBV19
CASSLTGGLGYTF
TGTGCCAGTAGTCTCACAGGGGGCCTTGGCTACACCTTC
>TRBJ2-2|.|.|TRBV18
CASSGGMGAGELFF
TGTGCCAGCTCCGGGGGAATGGGCGCCGGGGAGCTGTTTTTT
>TRBJ1-5|.|.|TRBV18
CASSATGGLQPQHF
TGTGCCAGCTCCGCGACCGGTGGATTACAGCCCCAGCATTTT